Shown below are 10 T cell receptor beta chains from a single sample sequenced in a study of breast tumors, draining lymph nodes, adjacent tissues. In TCRdb, the multiplex PCR reads were re-called with MiXCR into one record per CDR3 protein. The sample holds fewer than 20,000 distinct CDR3 sequences, approximately 42% seen once. Sequencing input: tumor-adjacent breast tissue. The receptors shown here come from a female donor with breast cancer. Some clones in this sample may be carry-over from other donors' samples.

This clonotype was seen ten or more times. This chain joins TRBV10-2 and TRBJ2-1, with 10 nucleotides matching TRBD1. The V segment lost 6 bases and the J segment 4 bases; nucleotides outside the gene matches: 6. This CDR3 is 15 amino acids long. The germline V gene encodes CDR1 WSHSY and CDR2 SAAADI. In nucleotides, the CDR3 is TGCGCCAGCAGCGCCGGGACAGGGGTGTACAATGAGCAGTTCTTC. It codes for CASSAGTGVYNEQFF.

This clonotype was seen at least ten times. CDR3 protein: CSATSGGAWDTQYF. DNA for the CDR3: TGCAGTGCCACTAGCGGGGGGGCCTGGGATACGCAGTATTTT. This chain connects TRBV20-1 to TRBJ2-3, with TRBD2 identical over 13 bases. With V trimmed by 6 bases and J by 6 bases, 6 bases remained unmatched. Germline CDR1 DFQATT, CDR2 SNEGSKA (reference sequence). The CDR3 sequence is 14 residues long.

At least ten counts were recorded for this clonotype. The chain employs TRBV5-1 and TRBJ2-3; D is possibly TRBD1 (5 bases). CDR3 size: 14 residues. Per germline, CDR1 SGHRS and CDR2 YFSETQ. The V gene lost 0 bases and the J gene lost 5 bases, with 10 bases spanning the gap. The CDR3 loop reads CASSLAAGKDTQYF. The CDR3 DNA reads TGCGCCAGCAGCTTGGCGGCAGGGAAAGATACGCAGTATTTT. Drawing the rest from reference TRBV5-1 and TRBJ2-3, the complete variable domain is KAGVTQTPRYLIKTRGQQVTLSCSPISGHRSVSWYQQTPGQGLQFLFEYFSETQRNKGNFPGRFSGRQFSNSRSEMNVSTLELGDSALYLCASSLAAGKDTQYFGPGTRLTVL.

The chain joins TRBV6-2 or TRBV6-3 to TRBJ2-3; 7 bases align to TRBD2. The CDR3 runs to 16 residues. Looked up from germline, CDR1 is MNHEY and CDR2 is SVGEGT. Germline trimming cut 7 bases from V and 3 bases from J; bases unmatched to any gene: 13. CDR3 protein: CASTTVPGGVTDTQYF. As DNA, the CDR3 is TGTGCCAGCACCACAGTCCCGGGAGGCGTGACAGATACGCAGTATTTT.

This clonotype has at least ten counts. A clone one base away is much larger, so this may be a read error. The genes are TRBV6-4 and TRBJ2-2, with TRBD1 identical over 7 bases. CDR3 length equals 14 residues. Trimming took 5 bases from V and 3 from J; bases not matched to a gene: 3. The V gene's germline CDR1 is MRHNA and CDR2 SNTAGT. The CDR3 spells CASSLGTDTGELFF. The CDR3 region has the DNA TGTGCCAGCAGTCTGGGGACAGACACCGGGGAGCTGTTTTTT.

The gene calls are TRBV20-1 and TRBJ2-7, with 10 bases fitting TRBD1. Germline V gene sequence: CDR1 DFQATT, CDR2 SNEGSKA (reference sequence). This CDR3 spans 15 amino acids. The J segment lost 3 bases and the V segment lost 1 base, leaving 6 bases of the junction unmatched. For the CDR3, the DNA is TGCAGTGCTAGAGGGGACAGGGGTCTGGGCTACGAGCAGTACTTC. Its translation: CSARGDRGLGYEQYF.

By share, this clonotype counts as medium-sized. The CDR3 DNA sequence: TGCGCCAGCAGCCAAGTAATGAGGGATACGCAGTATTTT. Translating gives CASSQVMRDTQYF. This rearrangement joins TRBV4-3 to TRBJ2-3; the D is unclear. The CDR3 totals 13 residues. Germline V gives CDR1 LGHNA, CDR2 YSLEER. V was clipped by 1 base and J by 6 bases, with 8 bases between them.

The chain is built from TRBV27 and TRBJ2-2, with TRBD2 matching 16 bases. V dropped 6 bases and J dropped 6; count of bases not matched to a gene: 10. The CDR3 runs to 18 residues. Germline CDR1 MNHEY, CDR2 SMNVEV (reference sequence). The chain's CDR3 is CASRPLGTSGGEAGELFF. The CDR3 nucleotides are TGTGCCAGCAGGCCGCTTGGGACTAGCGGGGGGGAAGCCGGGGAGCTGTTTTTT.

A remark on this clonotype: Here the CDR3 omits its conserved ending phenylalanine or tryptophan, so a read error is the likely source. V and J are TRBV19 and TRBJ1-5, with unresolved D. The V gene's germline CDR1 is LNHDA and CDR2 SQIVND (reference sequence). Trimming took 7 bases from V and 0 from J, leaving 19 bases between them. CDR3 length: 17 amino acids. The CDR3, as DNA: TGTGCCAGTACCGGCGGGAGAGGAGGCTATAGCAATCAGCCCCAGCATCTT. Protein: CASTGGRGGYSNQPQHL.

This clonotype was detected many times. The chain employs TRBV6-1 and TRBJ1-5; D is undetermined. This CDR3 has 16 amino acids. Germline V gives CDR1 MNHNS, CDR2 SASEGT. The ends were cut back, 1 base at V and 5 bases at J, with 15 bases in the middle. CDR3: CASSEDYAGSYQPQHF. CDR3 in DNA: TGTGCCAGCAGTGAAGATTATGCAGGTTCTTATCAGCCCCAGCATTTT.